This T cell receptor beta chain stems from a study of identical twins. Study-level findings and limits: Weaker excess twin sharing was seen among beta out-of-frame sequences.

With no exceptions, donors were healthy Caucasians. Via MiXCR, TCRdb re-called the 5' RACE reads, giving one row per CDR3 protein. The sample contains roughly 750,000 distinct CDR3 sequences, 21% of which appear only once. Regarding this clonotype: As yet, its antigen is unknown.

V dropped 5 bases and J dropped 11 bases, with 10 bases sitting between them. The CDR3 contains 10 residues. Germline CDR1 is SGDLS and CDR2 is YYNGEE. This same sample was also taken into another study, of T cells expressing NK-cell markers. That paper notes: Sorting of alpha-beta TCR T cells alone was achieved in several experiments with an anti-gamma-delta TCR antibody. Among a handful of donors, these clonotypes also ranked first in the CD3+CD56-NKG2C+ fraction.

The sequencing input was PBMCs. The sequence came from a woman between 18 and 29 years old in good health. The chain employs TRBV9 and TRBJ1-2; D gene uncertain. The CDR3 sequence is CASRSERYTF. DNA of the CDR3: TGTGCCAGCAGATCAGAAAGGTACACCTTC.